The T cell receptor beta chain described here comes from a study of blood T cell repertoires in COVID-19 (dated by TCRdb to 2018 to 2020). Describing the broader study: Samples from collaborators originated in the United States, Italy and Spain and spanned both the acute and convalescent phases of COVID-19. Where available, HLA class I and class II types were obtained from metadata supplied by the sample provider rather than from assay-based typing. A de-identified subject ID, COVID-19 status, age in years and sex were almost always included in the sample metadata. The repertoires were released in a freely available public database intended as a resource for research on the immune response to SARS-CoV-2. The prospective study material was composed of cDNA or gDNA derived from T cells, B-cell-depleted T cells, or PBMCs. The dataset comprised deeply sampled blood TCRbeta repertoires from subjects exposed to, actively infected with, or recovered from COVID-19. The samples were drawn from two sources: the first 160 participants of the ongoing ImmuneRACE study, and 1,254 subjects contributed by 6 global collaborators.

TCRbeta CDR3 regions were amplified from genomic DNA by means of the immunoSEQ Assay, a bias-controlled multiplex PCR. Per the authors' processing: Nucleated cell counts per sample were estimated from amplification of reference gene primers within the assay. To quantify the absolute abundance of each unique TCRbeta CDR3 rearrangement, sequence reads were collapsed and filtered. For each sample, productive Simpson clonality was calculated by taking the square root of Simpson's diversity index across productive rearrangements. In TCRdb, the immuneACCESS table is reduced to in-frame sequences with V and J assigned. These tables do not hold every clone; where another copy was compared, an unresolved V gene accounts for under half, and the others remain unexplained. V and J calls and clone size are copied from that table; D and trimming were computed from the DNA. In this sample the table shows under 200,000 clones, more than 85% of which occur a single time. The ten largest clonotypes hold approximately 2.3% of the sample.

As regards this clone: The antigen it binds to is not known. Base qualities were left out, and no much larger clone turns up one base away.

The collaborating institutions used their own protocols to collect whole blood in K2EDTA tubes. Collaborator samples were shipped for TCRbeta analysis as frozen whole blood, isolated PBMCs, or DNA extracted from either sample type. General conclusions and limits of the study: The amount of clinical and demographic metadata varied by source and participant and was provided uncurated.

The germline ends are 16 bases apart after V is trimmed by 5 bases and J by 6 bases. From cysteine to phenylalanine, the CDR3 is 14 amino acids long. The entry retains the CDR3 DNA only, 42 bases that are in frame from base 1. Sequences LNHNV (CDR1) and YYDKDF (CDR2) are obtained from the germline V gene (reference sequence). The rearranged segments are TRBV15 and TRBJ1-2; TRBD1 is perhaps the D gene, given 6 matching bases. The sequence came from a man aged 65-85 years with active or convalescent COVID-19. The source material was peripheral blood. The bases are TGTGCCACCAGCGGTAGAGCAGGGGTGGATGGCTACACCTTC. Its translation is CATSGRAGVDGYTF.